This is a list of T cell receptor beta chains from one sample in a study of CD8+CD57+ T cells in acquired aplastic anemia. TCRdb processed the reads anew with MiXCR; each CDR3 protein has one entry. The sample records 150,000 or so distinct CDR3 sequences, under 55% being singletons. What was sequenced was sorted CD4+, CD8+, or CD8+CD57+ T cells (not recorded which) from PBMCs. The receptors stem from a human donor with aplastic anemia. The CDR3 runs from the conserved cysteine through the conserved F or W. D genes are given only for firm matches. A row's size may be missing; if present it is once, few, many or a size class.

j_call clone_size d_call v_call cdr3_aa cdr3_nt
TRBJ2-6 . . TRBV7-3 CASSIQGVVPGRSLSGANVLTF TGTGCCAGCAGTATACAGGGCGTTGTACCCGGACGGTCGCTCAGTGGGGCCAACGTCCTGACTTTC
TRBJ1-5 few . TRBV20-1 CSARDTLVEPQHF TGCAGTGCGAGGGACACCCTCGTGGAGCCCCAGCATTTT
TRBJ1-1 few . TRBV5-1 CASSVQLNTEAFF TGCGCCAGCAGCGTACAGTTGAACACTGAAGCTTTCTTT
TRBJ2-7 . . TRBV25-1 CASSASPLARGSSYEQYF TGTGCCAGCAGTGCTAGCCCACTAGCCCGGGGCAGCTCCTACGAGCAGTACTTC
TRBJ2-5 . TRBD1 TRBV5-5 CASSSLGTGEVGTQYF TGTGCCAGCAGTTCGCTCGGGACAGGGGAGGTGGGGACCCAGTACTTC
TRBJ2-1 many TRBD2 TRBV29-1 CSVSPSGSRTYNEQFF TGCAGCGTTAGTCCTAGCGGGAGTAGGACCTACAATGAGCAGTTCTTC
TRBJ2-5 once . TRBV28 CASSSGRTRGLQETQYF TGTGCCAGCAGCTCAGGTCGGACTAGGGGGCTCCAAGAGACCCAGTACTTC
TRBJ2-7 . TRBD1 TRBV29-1 CSVEESQGVGEQYF TGCAGCGTTGAAGAAAGCCAGGGGGTGGGGGAGCAGTACTTC
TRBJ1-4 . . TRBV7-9 CASRQTGEEKLFF TGTGCCAGCCGACAGACGGGAGAGGAAAAACTGTTTTTT
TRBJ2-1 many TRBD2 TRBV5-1 CASSTLAGGGNEQFF TGCGCCAGCAGCACTCTAGCGGGAGGAGGCAATGAGCAGTTCTTC
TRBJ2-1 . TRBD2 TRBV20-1 CSARESGRTGNEQFF TGCAGTGCTAGAGAGAGCGGGAGGACGGGGAATGAGCAGTTCTTC
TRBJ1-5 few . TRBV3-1 CASSQGGRGNQPQHF TGTGCCAGCAGCCAAGGGGGAAGGGGAAATCAGCCCCAGCATTTT
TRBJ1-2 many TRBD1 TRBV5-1 CASSLVGQGAGDYGYTF TGCGCCAGCAGCTTGGTGGGACAGGGGGCTGGGGACTATGGCTACACCTTC
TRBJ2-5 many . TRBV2 CASSEVETQYF TGTGCCAGCAGTGAAGTAGAGACCCAGTACTTC
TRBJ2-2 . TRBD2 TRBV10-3 CAIRLAGGTGELFF TGTGCCATCAGACTAGCGGGAGGGACCGGGGAGCTGTTTTTT
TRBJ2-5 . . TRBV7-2 CASSFRTVETQYF TGTGCCAGCAGCTTCCGGACAGTCGAGACCCAGTACTTC
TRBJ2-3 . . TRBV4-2 CASSADMTSTDTQYF TGTGCCAGCAGCGCGGACATGACTAGCACAGATACGCAGTATTTT
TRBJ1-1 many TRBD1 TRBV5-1 CASTLGTGTEAFF TGCGCCAGCACCCTAGGGACAGGGACTGAAGCTTTCTTT
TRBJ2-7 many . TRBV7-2 CASSFRGGGSEQYF TGTGCCAGCAGCTTTAGAGGGGGGGGCTCCGAGCAGTACTTC
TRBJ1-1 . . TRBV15 CATSRDYSEAFF TGTGCCACCAGCAGAGACTATTCGGAAGCTTTCTTT
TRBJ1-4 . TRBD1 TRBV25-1 CASRSTPRDRVPPGNEKLFF TGTGCCAGCAGGTCTACTCCCCGGGACAGGGTCCCCCCCGGTAATGAAAAACTGTTTTTT
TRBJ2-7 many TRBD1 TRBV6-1 CASSRPVQGAAYEQYF TGTGCCAGCAGCCGTCCAGTCCAGGGGGCGGCCTACGAGCAGTACTTC
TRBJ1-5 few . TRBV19 CASSMDASNNQPQHF TGTGCCAGTAGTATGGACGCTTCGAACAATCAGCCCCAGCATTTT
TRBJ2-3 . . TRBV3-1 CASSQFPSRDSVTDTQYF TGTGCCAGCAGCCAGTTCCCCTCCCGGGACTCTGTCACAGATACGCAGTATTTT
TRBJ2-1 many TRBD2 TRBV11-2 CASSPAGGLAGGGQFF TGTGCCAGCAGCCCCGCGGGGGGACTAGCGGGAGGGGGGCAGTTCTTC
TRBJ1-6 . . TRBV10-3 CAIQTEDNSPLHF TGTGCCATTCAGACTGAGGATAATTCACCCCTCCACTTT
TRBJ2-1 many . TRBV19 CASRGVRTSSYNEQFF TGTGCCAGTAGAGGCGTACGGACCAGCTCCTACAATGAGCAGTTCTTC
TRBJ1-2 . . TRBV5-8 CASSLRVRNYGHTF TGTGCCAGCAGCTTGAGGGTCAGGAACTATGGCCACACCTTC
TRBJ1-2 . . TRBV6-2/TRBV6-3 CASSSSGLLYGYTF TGTGCCAGCAGTTCCTCGGGACTTCTCTATGGCTACACCTTC
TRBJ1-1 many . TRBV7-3 CASSLKGGAEAFF TGTGCCAGCAGCTTGAAGGGAGGGGCTGAAGCTTTCTTT
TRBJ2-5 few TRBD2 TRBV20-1 CSARLAGVETQYF TGCAGTGCTAGACTAGCGGGAGTCGAGACCCAGTACTTC
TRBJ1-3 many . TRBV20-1 CSGVGTTGNTIYF TGCAGTGGTGTGGGGACTACAGGAAACACCATATATTTT
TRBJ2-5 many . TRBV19 CASSLRGETQYF TGTGCCAGTAGTCTCAGGGGAGAGACCCAGTACTTC
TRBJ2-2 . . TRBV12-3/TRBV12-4 CASSLDLATRELFF TGTGCCAGCAGTTTGGACCTGGCGACCCGGGAGCTGTTTTTT
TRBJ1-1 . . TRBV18 CASSPSGETEAFF TGTGCCAGCTCACCATCCGGAGAGACTGAAGCCTTCTTT
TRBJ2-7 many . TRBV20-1 CSARVNGRAGIEQYF TGCAGTGCTAGGGTAAACGGCAGGGCCGGTATAGAGCAGTACTTC
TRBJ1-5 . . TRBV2 CASSQDGINQPQHF TGTGCCAGCAGTCAGGACGGCATCAATCAGCCCCAGCATTTT
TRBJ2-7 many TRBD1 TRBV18 CASSPTGGENEQYF TGTGCCAGCTCACCGACAGGGGGCGAGAACGAGCAGTACTTC
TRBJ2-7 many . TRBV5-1 CASSLVRDSSYEQYF TGCGCCAGCAGCTTGGTCCGGGACTCCTCCTACGAGCAGTACTTC
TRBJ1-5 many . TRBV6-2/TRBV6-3 CASSYARQVSNQPQHF TGTGCCAGCAGTTACGCTCGCCAGGTTAGCAATCAGCCCCAGCATTTT
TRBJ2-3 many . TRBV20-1 CRASGGTDTQYF TGCAGGGCATCCGGGGGCACAGATACGCAGTATTTT
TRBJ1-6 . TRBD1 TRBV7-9 CASSLDRDRDSPLHF TGTGCCAGCAGCTTAGACCGGGACAGGGACTCACCCCTCCACTTT
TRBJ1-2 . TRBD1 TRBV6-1 CASNARQGLYGYTF TGTGCCAGCAACGCCAGACAGGGGTTGTATGGCTACACCTTC
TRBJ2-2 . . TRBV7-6 CASSRRVTGELFF TGTGCCAGCAGCCGACGGGTGACCGGGGAGCTGTTTTTT
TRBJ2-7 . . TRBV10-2 CASSGPGRSSYEQYF TGCGCCAGCAGTGGGCCTGGGCGGAGCTCCTACGAGCAGTACTTC
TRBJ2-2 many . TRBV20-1 CSARDHRAGTFNTGELFF TGCAGTGCTAGAGATCATCGGGCCGGGACTTTCAACACCGGGGAGCTGTTTTTT
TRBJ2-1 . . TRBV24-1 CATTQGGEQFF TGTGCCACCACCCAGGGTGGTGAGCAGTTCTTC
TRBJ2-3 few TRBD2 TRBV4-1 CASSLGGLAGGGDTQYF TGCGCCAGCAGCCTCGGGGGGCTAGCGGGAGGAGGGGATACGCAGTATTTT
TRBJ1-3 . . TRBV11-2 CASSQALDTRNTIYF TGTGCCAGCAGCCAGGCACTGGACACCCGAAACACCATATATTTT
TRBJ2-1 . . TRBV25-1 CASSERDWYNEQFF TGTGCCAGCAGTGAACGCGACTGGTACAATGAGCAGTTCTTC
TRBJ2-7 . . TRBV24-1 CATSDSSVSYEQYF TGTGCCACCAGTGATTCGTCAGTTTCCTACGAGCAGTACTTC
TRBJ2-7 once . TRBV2 CASARGAVYEQYF TGTGCCAGCGCTAGGGGGGCAGTCTACGAGCAGTACTTC
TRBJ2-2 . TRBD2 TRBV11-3 CASSFIAGNTGELFF TGTGCCAGCAGCTTTATAGCGGGGAACACCGGGGAGCTGTTTTTT
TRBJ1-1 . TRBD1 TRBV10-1 CASSAETGGPMNTEAFF TGCGCCAGCAGTGCCGAAACAGGGGGCCCCATGAACACTGAAGCTTTCTTT